Listed here are 15 T cell receptor beta chains from one sample, sequenced in a study of blood T cells in healthy people across ages. It was with a sample-barcoded 5' primer and a J-beta primer mix that a second PCR of about 6 to 12 cycles was run. TCRdb re-called the 5' RACE reads with MiXCR, one entry per CDR3 protein. Here the sample spans hundreds of thousands of distinct CDR3 sequences, 25% to 35% being singletons. Sequenced material: blood. The receptors here all came from a woman of 80 years or more in good health.

This clonotype was counted only a few times. CDR3 sequence reads: CASSPRQGGYEQYF. As DNA, the CDR3 is TGTGCCAGCAGTCCCAGACAGGGGGGGTACGAGCAGTACTTC. This chain joins TRBV27 and TRBJ2-7; 9 bases align to TRBD1. This CDR3 comprises 14 residues. From germline, CDR1 is MNHEY and CDR2 SMNVEV (reference sequence). V gave up 5 bases and J gave up 4 bases; unmatched junction bases: 6.

Many counts were recorded for this clonotype. The chain carries TRBV28 and TRBJ2-7, with D uncertain. This CDR3 comprises 11 residues. The ends were cut back, 8 bases at V and 6 bases at J, with 11 bases in the middle. From germline, CDR1 is MDHEN and CDR2 SYDVKM. CDR3 loop: CASYAKFEQYF. CDR3 DNA: TGTGCCAGCTATGCTAAATTCGAGCAGTACTTC.

J is TRBJ2-5 and V is TRBV27, with TRBD1 matching over 7 bases. The CDR3 runs to 20 residues. Germline lookup yields CDR1 MNHEY and CDR2 SMNVEV (reference sequence). V lost 2 bases to trimming and J lost 5 bases; unmatched junction nucleotides: 23. CDR3 nucleotides: TGTGCCAGCAGTTTAATGCCCATGCGAGGGGGCTCAGGCGGTTGGGAGACCCAGTACTTC. This gives the protein CASSLMPMRGGSGGWETQYF.

This clonotype came up many times. At one end, the junction sequence differs from germline, possibly due to a read error. The J gene is TRBJ2-1, the V gene TRBV29-1, with D possibly TRBD1 on 6 matching bases. Per germline, CDR1 SQVTM and CDR2 ANQGSEA. CDR3 length equals 14 residues. Here the CDR3 reads CSVERQGPYTEQFF. CDR3 nucleotides: TGCAGCGTTGAAAGGCAGGGGCCTTACACTGAGCAGTTCTTC.

The gene calls are TRBV29-1 and TRBJ1-1; 7 nucleotides align to TRBD1. This CDR3 spans 17 amino acids. With V trimmed by 2 bases and J by 1 base, 13 bases remained unmatched. Germline loops: CDR1 SQVTM, CDR2 ANQGSEA. CDR3 nucleotides: TGCAGCGTTGAACCCCGGCCAGGGGGGGTGGAGAACACTGAAGCTTTCTTT. It yields the protein CSVEPRPGGVENTEAFF.

Notes on this clonotype: The junction departs from germline at one end; a sequencing error may be responsible. This rearrangement joins TRBV5-1 to TRBJ1-1; TRBD1 is a possible D gene (5 bases). The CDR3 runs 15 residues. Germline values: CDR1 SGHRS, CDR2 YFSETQ. The CDR3 sequence is CASSLGGQENTGAFF. The CDR3 nucleotides read TGCGCCAGCAGCTTGGGGGGCCAAGAGAACACTGGAGCTTTCTTT.

This clonotype was detected many times. The genes are TRBV7-3 and TRBJ2-1; 14 bases are shared with TRBD2. Germline CDR1 is SGHTA and CDR2 is FQGTGA. CDR3 size: 15 residues. Trimming removed 7 bases from V and 6 bases from J; junction bases left unmatched: 5. In DNA form, the CDR3 reads TGTGCCAGCAAGTCGACTAGCGGGGGGGGCAATGAGCAGTTCTTC. Translating it yields CASKSTSGGGNEQFF.

In its sample, this clonotype was seen many times. CDR3 DNA sequence: TGCGCCAGCAGGTCCACTAGGAATGAGCAGTTCTTC. It yields the protein CASRSTRNEQFF. The gene calls are TRBV5-1 and TRBJ2-1; D perhaps matches TRBD2 (5 bases). V shed 5 bases and J shed 7 bases, with 10 bases lying between them. CDR1 is SGHRS, CDR2 YFSETQ, per germline. The CDR3 sequence is 12 residues long.

CDR3 sequence reads: CASSLRSGWDDTQYF. The CDR3 DNA is TGTGCCAGCAGCCTTAGGTCCGGGTGGGACGATACGCAGTATTTT. The chain is built from TRBV7-9 and TRBJ2-3; D possibly matches TRBD1 or TRBD2 (5 bases each). Germline CDR1 SEHNR, CDR2 FQNEAQ (reference sequence). The CDR3 runs 15 residues. The V and J ends lost 5 bases and 6 bases respectively, with 18 bases between them.

The chain combines TRBV7-2 with TRBJ2-3; D perhaps matches TRBD1 (6 bases). CDR1 SGHTA and CDR2 FQGNSA come from the germline V gene. CDR3 length: 17 residues. Trimming took 5 bases from V and 3 from J, leaving 21 bases between them. CDR3 in DNA: TGTGCCAGCAGCAAAACCCCCCAGGGGCTCAGGACAGATACGCAGTATTTT. Its translation is CASSKTPQGLRTDTQYF.

The chain recombines TRBV20-1 with TRBJ2-1; 12 bases fit TRBD2. The CDR3 is 13 amino acids. The germline CDR1 and CDR2 sequences are DFQATT and SNEGSKA (reference sequence). Trimming removed 4 bases from V and 12 bases from J; junction bases left unmatched: 7. The CDR3 loop reads CSANGLAGRGQFF. In DNA form, the CDR3 reads TGCAGTGCTAATGGACTAGCGGGGAGGGGGCAGTTCTTC.

This sequence joins TRBV5-1 and TRBJ2-5; possible D gene TRBD2, 6 bases. Germline CDR1 reads SGHRS; CDR2 reads YFSETQ. The V end lost 1 base, the J end lost 4 bases, and 14 bases lay between the germline ends. This CDR3 contains 15 residues. CDR3 residues: CASSLLMRGGETQYF. The CDR3 nucleotides are TGCGCCAGCAGCTTGCTTATGAGGGGAGGAGAGACCCAGTACTTC.

The chain links TRBV3-1 to TRBJ1-4; D unclear. There are 15 residues in the CDR3. Trimming cost V 0 bases and J 5 bases, with 10 bases left between them. Germline V CDR1 and CDR2: LGHDT, YNNKEL (reference sequence). The CDR3 coding sequence is TGTGCCAGCAGCCAAGATTTGGCCGGAAATGAAAAACTGTTTTTT. It encodes CASSQDLAGNEKLFF. The full variable domain, its missing parts supplied by reference TRBV3-1 and TRBJ1-4, is DTAVSQTPKYLVTQMGNDKSIKCEQNLGHDTMYWYKQDSKKFLKIMFSYNNKELIINETVPNRFSPKSPDKAHLNLHINSLELGDSAVYFCASSQDLAGNEKLFFGSGTQLSVL.

This clonotype turned up a few times. The chain carries TRBV20-1 and TRBJ1-3; D possibly corresponds to TRBD1 (5 bases). The germline V gene encodes CDR1 DFQATT and CDR2 SNEGSKA (reference sequence). With 2 bases removed from V and 0 bases from J, the gap between germline ends came to 14 bases. The CDR3 sequence is 16 residues long. The CDR3 sequence: CSARRTPRGSGNTIYF. Here the CDR3 DNA reads TGCAGTGCTAGACGGACCCCGAGGGGCTCTGGAAACACCATATATTTT.

This clonotype occurred once. The chain uses TRBV29-1 and TRBJ1-5; no definite D call. Germline assignment: CDR1 SQVTM and CDR2 ANQGSEA. The length of the CDR3 is 13 residues. V was shortened by 4 bases and J by 2 bases, with 9 bases between the two germline ends. The CDR3 spells CSVVVQGNQPQHF. CDR3 DNA sequence: TGCAGCGTTGTGGTCCAGGGCAATCAGCCCCAGCATTTT.